This T cell receptor beta chain originates from a study of blood T cell repertoires in COVID-19. Study in general: Both acute and convalescent COVID-19 samples were obtained from the United States, Italy and Spain. The analysed material was cDNA or gDNA that came from T cells, B-cell-depleted T cells, or PBMCs.

Per the germline V gene, CDR1 is SGHRS and CDR2 is YFSETQ. The CDR3 runs 15 residues. The V gene lost 4 bases and the J gene lost 4 bases, with 17 bases spanning the gap. Under the authors' procedure: Scientists estimated how many nucleated cells there were by amplifying reference gene primers. Measured with immunoSEQ multiplex PCR; TCRdb has only the in-frame clones, and not every one. Clone size and V and J calls were adopted from that table, with D and trimming inferred from the DNA. The sample lists 80,000 to 95,000 clones, more than 65% occurring once. The rearrangement joins TRBV5-1 to TRBJ1-2; TRBD1 is a possible D gene (6 bases). This TCR was sampled from a man at least 80 years old with active or convalescent COVID-19. Sequencing input: peripheral blood. The CDR3: CASSTTGSASYGYTF. The CDR3 coding sequence is TGCGCCAGCAGCACCACAGGGTCAGCCTCCTATGGCTACACCTTC.